This T cell receptor beta chain came from a study of identical twins. The study's findings and limits: The authors noted that invariant MAIT and iNKT cells could partly confound zero-insertion analyses.

V lost 6 bases, J lost 8 bases, and 11 bases stayed unmatched. In germline, CDR1 is MDHEN, CDR2 SYDVKM. This CDR3 comprises 16 residues. Template switching added a universal primer site, and cDNA bore unique molecular identifiers. MiXCR, applied by TCRdb to the 5' RACE reads, yields one record per CDR3 protein. The sample records around 300,000 distinct CDR3 sequences, less than 9% being singletons. Remarks on this clonotype: The antigen is not known.

A further study also used this sample, focusing on yellow fever vaccine responses in identical twins.

The genes are TRBV28 and TRBJ1-6, with 9 positions matching TRBD1. This TCR derives from a woman in her late teens or twenties in good health. What was sequenced was memory (CD45RO+) T cells sorted from blood. CDR3 sequence reads: CASSGRDRVVYSPLHF. For the CDR3, the DNA is TGTGCCAGCAGCGGGCGGGACAGGGTTGTTTATTCACCCCTCCACTTT.